This TCR beta chain was identified during a study of T cell repertoires in cytomegalovirus infection (dated by TCRdb to about 2019). Study-level background: Because public TCR beta signatures pointed to carriage of CMV infection together with the matching HLA type, the HLA type of each donor mattered for the analysis. Results the study describes overall, beyond this receptor: The ex vivo response was dominated by HLA-C-restricted CMV-specific TCR beta clonotypes, which also provided the single most frequent clonotype in two of eight donors. Cumulative frequency of public TCR beta family members discriminated carriers of CMV infection plus the relevant HLA type in this cohort and an independent approximately 370-donor cohort.

The reads were generated on an Illumina HiSeq 1500. The raw public data were reprocessed by TCRdb itself: fastp quality trimming at Q25, MiXCR clonotype calling, in-frame beta chains only. Rows with a matching CDR3 protein are joined into one entry that keeps the most common DNA and genes. This sample comprises about 130,000 distinct CDR3 sequences, under 30% of them detected only once. The ten top clones hold 34% of the sample. A note on this clonotype: The antigen it binds to is not known. Qualities for individual bases were not recorded, and no much larger clone is one base off.

The sequenced material came from PBMCs, sequenced either directly or after in vitro stimulation (not recorded which). The TCR was taken from a human donor in good health (CMV status not recorded). Some clones in this sample may be carry-over from other donors' samples.

The CDR3 has the sequence CASSIPTSGTAFRGTQYF. Here is the DNA: TGTGCCAGTAGTATACCCACCTCCGGGACCGCATTTCGGGGGACCCAGTACTTC. In this chain, TRBV19 is recombined with TRBJ2-5, with the D assignment possibly TRBD1 or TRBD2, given 5 matching bases for each. As encoded in the germline V gene (reference sequence), CDR1 is LNHDA while CDR2 is SQIVND. V is pared back by 2 bases and J by 7 bases, with 26 bases lying between the germline termini. The CDR3 spans 18 residues, from the cysteine through the phenylalanine. Just the 54-base CDR3 DNA is kept, in frame starting at base 1.